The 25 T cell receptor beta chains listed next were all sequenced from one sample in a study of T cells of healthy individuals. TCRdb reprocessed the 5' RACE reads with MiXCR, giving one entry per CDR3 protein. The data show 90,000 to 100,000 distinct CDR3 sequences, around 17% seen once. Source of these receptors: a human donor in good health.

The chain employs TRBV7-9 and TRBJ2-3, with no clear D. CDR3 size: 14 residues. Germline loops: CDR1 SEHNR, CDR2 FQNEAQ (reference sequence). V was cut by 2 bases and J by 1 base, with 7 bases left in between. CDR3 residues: CASSLRRGTDTQYF. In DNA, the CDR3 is TGTGCCAGCAGCTTACGTAGAGGCACAGATACGCAGTATTTT.

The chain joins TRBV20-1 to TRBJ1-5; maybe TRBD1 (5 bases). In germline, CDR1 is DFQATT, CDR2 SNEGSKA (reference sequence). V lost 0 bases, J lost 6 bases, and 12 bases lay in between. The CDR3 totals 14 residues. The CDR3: CSARDLGGAQPQHF. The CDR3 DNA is TGCAGTGCTAGAGATCTCGGGGGAGCTCAGCCCCAGCATTTT.

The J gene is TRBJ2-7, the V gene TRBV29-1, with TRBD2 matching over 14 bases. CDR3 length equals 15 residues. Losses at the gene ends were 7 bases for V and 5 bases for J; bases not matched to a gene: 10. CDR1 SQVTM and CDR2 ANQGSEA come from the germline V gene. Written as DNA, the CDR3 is TGCAGCGGGGGGGGGACTAGCGGGAGTATGAACGAGCAGTACTTC. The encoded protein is CSGGGTSGSMNEQYF.

The DNA for the CDR3 is TGTGCCAGCAGAGTCGGAGGGAAAAATTCACCCCTCCACTTT. Translated, it gives CASRVGGKNSPLHF. V gene TRBV6-6 combines with J gene TRBJ1-6; unclear D gene. V gave up 6 bases and J gave up 7 bases, with 13 bases separating them. This CDR3 spans 14 amino acids. Germline V lookup: CDR1 MNHNY, CDR2 SVGAGI (reference sequence).

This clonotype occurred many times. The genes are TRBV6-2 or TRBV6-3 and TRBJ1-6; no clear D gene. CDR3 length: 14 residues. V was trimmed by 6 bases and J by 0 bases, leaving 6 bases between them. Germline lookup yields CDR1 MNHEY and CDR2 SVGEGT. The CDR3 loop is CASRISSYNSPLHF. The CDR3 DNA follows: TGTGCCAGCAGGATCAGCTCCTATAATTCACCCCTCCACTTT.

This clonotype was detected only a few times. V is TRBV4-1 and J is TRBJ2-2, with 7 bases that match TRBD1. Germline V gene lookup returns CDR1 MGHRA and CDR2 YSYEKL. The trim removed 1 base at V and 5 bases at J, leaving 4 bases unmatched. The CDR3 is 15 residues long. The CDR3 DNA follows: TGCGCCAGCAGCCAAGGACAGGGATTGACCGGGGAGCTGTTTTTT. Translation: CASSQGQGLTGELFF.

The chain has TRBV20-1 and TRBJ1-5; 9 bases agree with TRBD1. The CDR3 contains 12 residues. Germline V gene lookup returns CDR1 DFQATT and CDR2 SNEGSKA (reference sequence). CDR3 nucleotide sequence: TGCAGCGTCGGACAGGGGAGACAGCCCCAGCATTTT. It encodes CSVGQGRQPQHF.

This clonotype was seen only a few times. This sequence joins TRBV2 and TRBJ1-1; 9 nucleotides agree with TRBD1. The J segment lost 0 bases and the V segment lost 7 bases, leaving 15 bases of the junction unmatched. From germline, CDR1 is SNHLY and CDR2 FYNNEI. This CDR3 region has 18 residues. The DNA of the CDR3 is TGTGCCAGCACCCTACGTACAGGGGGCATGGGGATGAACACTGAAGCTTTCTTT. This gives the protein CASTLRTGGMGMNTEAFF.

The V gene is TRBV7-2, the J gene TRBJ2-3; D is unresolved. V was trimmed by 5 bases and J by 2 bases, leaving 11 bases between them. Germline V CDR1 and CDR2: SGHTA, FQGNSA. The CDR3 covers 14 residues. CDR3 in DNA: TGTGCCAGCAGCCTCACGAGATACACAGATACGCAGTATTTT. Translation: CASSLTRYTDTQYF.

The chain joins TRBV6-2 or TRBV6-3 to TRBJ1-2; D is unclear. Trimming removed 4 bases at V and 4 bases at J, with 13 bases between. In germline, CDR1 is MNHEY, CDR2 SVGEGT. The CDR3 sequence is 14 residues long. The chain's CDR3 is CASSSRTDFYGYTF. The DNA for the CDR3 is TGTGCCAGCAGTTCACGGACTGATTTCTATGGCTACACCTTC.

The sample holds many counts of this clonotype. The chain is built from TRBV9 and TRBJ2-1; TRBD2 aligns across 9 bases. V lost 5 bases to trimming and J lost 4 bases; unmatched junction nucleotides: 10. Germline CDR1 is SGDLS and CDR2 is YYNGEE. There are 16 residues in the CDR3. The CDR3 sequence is CASSVMAGGPYNEQFF. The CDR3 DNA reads TGTGCCAGCAGTGTGATGGCGGGAGGGCCGTACAATGAGCAGTTCTTC. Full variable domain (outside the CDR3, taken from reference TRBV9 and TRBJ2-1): DSGVTQTPKHLITATGQRVTLRCSPRSGDLSVYWYQQSLDQGLQFLIQYYNGEERAKGNILERFSAQQFPDLHSELNLSSLELGDSALYFCASSVMAGGPYNEQFFGPGTRLTVL.

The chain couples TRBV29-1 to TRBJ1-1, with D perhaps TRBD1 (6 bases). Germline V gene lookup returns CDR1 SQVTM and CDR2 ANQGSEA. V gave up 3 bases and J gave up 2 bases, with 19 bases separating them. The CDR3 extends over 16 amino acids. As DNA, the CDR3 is TGCAGCGTTGATCGCCGGGGAGGGGGGACCAACACTGAAGCTTTCTTT. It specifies CSVDRRGGGTNTEAFF.

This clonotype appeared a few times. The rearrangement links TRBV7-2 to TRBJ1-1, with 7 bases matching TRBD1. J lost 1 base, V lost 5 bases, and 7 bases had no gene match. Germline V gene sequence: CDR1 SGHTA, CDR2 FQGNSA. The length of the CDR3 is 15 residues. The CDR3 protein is CASSPRQGKNTEAFF. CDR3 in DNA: TGTGCCAGCAGCCCGCGACAGGGTAAGAACACTGAAGCTTTCTTT. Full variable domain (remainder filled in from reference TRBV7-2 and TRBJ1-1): GAGVSQSPSNKVTEKGKDVELRCDPISGHTALYWYRQSLGQGLEFLIYFQGNSAPDKSGLPSDRFSAERTGGSVSTLTIQRTQQEDSAVYLCASSPRQGKNTEAFFGQGTRLTVV.

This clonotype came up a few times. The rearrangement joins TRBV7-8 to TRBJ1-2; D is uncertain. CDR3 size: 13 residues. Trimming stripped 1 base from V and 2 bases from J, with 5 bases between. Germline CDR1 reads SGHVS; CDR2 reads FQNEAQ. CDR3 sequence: CASSLVQNYGYTF. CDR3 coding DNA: TGTGCCAGCAGCTTAGTGCAAAACTATGGCTACACCTTC.

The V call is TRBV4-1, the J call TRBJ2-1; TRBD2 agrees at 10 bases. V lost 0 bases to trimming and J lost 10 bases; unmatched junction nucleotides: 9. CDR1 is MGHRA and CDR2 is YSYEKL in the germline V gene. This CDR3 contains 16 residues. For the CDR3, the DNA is TGCGCCAGCAGCCAAGATGAGAGTAGCGGGAGGCTCGAGCAGTTCTTC. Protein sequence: CASSQDESSGRLEQFF.

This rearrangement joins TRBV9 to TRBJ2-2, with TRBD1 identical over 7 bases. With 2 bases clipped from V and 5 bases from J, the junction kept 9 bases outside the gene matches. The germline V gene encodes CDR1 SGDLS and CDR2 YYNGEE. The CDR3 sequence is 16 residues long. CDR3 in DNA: TGTGCCAGCAGCGTTAGAGGGGGCGGTACAACCGGGGAGCTGTTTTTT. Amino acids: CASSVRGGGTTGELFF.

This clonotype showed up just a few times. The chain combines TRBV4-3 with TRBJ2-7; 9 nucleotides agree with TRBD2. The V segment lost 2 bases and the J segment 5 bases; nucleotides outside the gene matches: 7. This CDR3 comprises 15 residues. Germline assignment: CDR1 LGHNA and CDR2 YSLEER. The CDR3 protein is CASSQQAGGSDEQYF. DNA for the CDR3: TGCGCCAGCAGCCAACAAGCGGGGGGTTCAGACGAGCAGTACTTC.

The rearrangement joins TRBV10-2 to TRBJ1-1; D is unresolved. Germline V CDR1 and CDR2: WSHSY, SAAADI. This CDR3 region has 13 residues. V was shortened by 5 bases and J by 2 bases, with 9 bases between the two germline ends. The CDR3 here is CASSIGGNTEAFF. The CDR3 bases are TGCGCCAGCAGTATAGGTGGAAACACTGAAGCTTTCTTT.

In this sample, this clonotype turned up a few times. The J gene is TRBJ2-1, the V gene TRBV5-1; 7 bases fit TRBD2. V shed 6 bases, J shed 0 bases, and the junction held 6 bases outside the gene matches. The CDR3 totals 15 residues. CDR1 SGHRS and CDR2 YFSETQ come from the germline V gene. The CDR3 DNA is TGCGCCAGCAAGGGGCTAGCGGCCTCCTACAATGAGCAGTTCTTC. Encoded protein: CASKGLAASYNEQFF.

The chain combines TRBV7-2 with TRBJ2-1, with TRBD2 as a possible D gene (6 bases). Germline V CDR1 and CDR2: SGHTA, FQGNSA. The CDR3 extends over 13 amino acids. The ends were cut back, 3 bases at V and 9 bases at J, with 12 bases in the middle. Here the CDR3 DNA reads TGTGCCAGCAGCTTGCGACGGGGGAGTGAGCAGTTCTTC. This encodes CASSLRRGSEQFF.

Here the CDR3 reads CATARQGADTQYF. The CDR3 nucleotides read TGTGCCACCGCCCGGCAAGGGGCAGATACGCAGTATTTT. This chain links TRBV15 with TRBJ2-3, with D perhaps TRBD1 (5 bases). The germline CDR1 and CDR2 sequences are LNHNV and YYDKDF (reference sequence). There are 13 residues in the CDR3. V lost 8 bases and J 4 bases, leaving 13 bases between the germline ends.

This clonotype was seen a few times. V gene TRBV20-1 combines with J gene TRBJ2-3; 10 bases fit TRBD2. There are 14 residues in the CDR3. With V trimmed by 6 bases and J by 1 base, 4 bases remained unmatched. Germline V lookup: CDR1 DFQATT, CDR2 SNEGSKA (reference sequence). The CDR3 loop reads CSALLAGGTDTQYF. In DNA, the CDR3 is TGCAGTGCCCTTCTAGCGGGGGGCACAGATACGCAGTATTTT.

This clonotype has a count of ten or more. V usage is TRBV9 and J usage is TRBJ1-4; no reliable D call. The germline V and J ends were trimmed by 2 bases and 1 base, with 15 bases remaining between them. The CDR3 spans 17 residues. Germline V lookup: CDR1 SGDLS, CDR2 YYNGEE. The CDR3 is CASSVGREALTNEKLFF. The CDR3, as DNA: TGTGCCAGCAGCGTGGGAAGGGAGGCGTTAACTAATGAAAAACTGTTTTTT.

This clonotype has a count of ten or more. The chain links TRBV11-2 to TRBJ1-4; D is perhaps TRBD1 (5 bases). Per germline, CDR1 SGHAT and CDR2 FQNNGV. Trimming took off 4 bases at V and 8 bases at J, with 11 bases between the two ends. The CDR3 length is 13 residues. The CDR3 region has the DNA TGTGCCAGCAGCTCATCACAGGCCGAAAAACTGTTTTTT. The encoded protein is CASSSSQAEKLFF.

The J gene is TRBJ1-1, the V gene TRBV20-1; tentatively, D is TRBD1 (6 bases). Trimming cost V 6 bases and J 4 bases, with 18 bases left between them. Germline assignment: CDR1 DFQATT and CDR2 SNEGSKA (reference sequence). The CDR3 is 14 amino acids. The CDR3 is CSATGQTRSTEAFF. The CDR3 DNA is TGCAGTGCAACTGGACAGACCAGAAGCACTGAAGCTTTCTTT.